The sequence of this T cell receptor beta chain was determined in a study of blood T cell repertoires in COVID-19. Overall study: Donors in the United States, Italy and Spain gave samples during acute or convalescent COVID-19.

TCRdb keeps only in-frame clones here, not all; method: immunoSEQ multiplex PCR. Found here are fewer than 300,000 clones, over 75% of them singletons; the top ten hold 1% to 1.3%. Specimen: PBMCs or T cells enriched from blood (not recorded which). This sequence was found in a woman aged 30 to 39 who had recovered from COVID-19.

Here the CDR3 reads CASTDDSGRRQFF. Here the CDR3 DNA reads TGTGCCAGCACCGACGATAGCGGGAGGCGGCAGTTCTTC. The chain uses TRBV28 and TRBJ2-1, with TRBD2 matching over 10 bases. With 7 bases clipped from V and 12 bases from J, the junction kept 9 bases outside the gene matches. This CDR3 region has 13 residues. Germline V CDR1 and CDR2: MDHEN, SYDVKM.